The rows below give T cell receptor beta chains drawn from one sample of a study of cytomegalovirus exposure and HLA in healthy donors. Sequenced by immunoSEQ multiplex PCR; TCRdb stores in-frame clones only, minus some. The sample holds 90,000 to 110,000 clones, around 75% seen once. The sample taken for sequencing was PBMCs. These TCRs come from a man aged 30 to 45 in good health and CMV-seronegative. Each CDR3 is given with its conserved first and last residue. Fields, in order: D gene, V gene, clone size, J gene, CDR3 protein, CDR3 DNA. The D gene is left open where the match is weak. The size field is filled for only some rows; it gives once, few, many or a size class.

>.|TRBV5-1|.|TRBJ2-3
CASSRRVGADTQYF
TGCGCCAGCAGCCGGAGGGTAGGGGCAGATACGCAGTATTTT
>.|TRBV7-6|.|TRBJ2-5
CASSLVGGSGETQYF
TGTGCCAGCAGCTTAGTAGGGGGATCTGGAGAGACCCAGTACTTC
>.|TRBV6-6|.|TRBJ2-5
CASSYGNGDFQETQYF
TGTGCCAGCAGTTACGGAAACGGGGATTTCCAAGAGACCCAGTACTTC
>.|TRBV6-1|few|TRBJ1-2
CATQGLYYGYTF
TGTGCCACACAGGGTCTTTACTATGGCTACACCTTC
>TRBD1|TRBV6-1|many|TRBJ1-1
CASRQGARYTEAFF
TGTGCCAGCCGACAGGGGGCGAGGTACACTGAAGCTTTCTTT
>.|TRBV7-9|.|TRBJ2-1
CASSLMALLESSEQFF
TGTGCCAGCAGCTTAATGGCCTTACTAGAAAGTTCGGAGCAGTTCTTC
>TRBD1|TRBV7-3|once|TRBJ1-5
CASSRTGGFFPQHF
TGTGCCAGCAGCCGGACAGGGGGCTTTTTCCCCCAGCATTTT
>TRBD1|TRBV6-1|.|TRBJ2-5
CASSGTGGQETQYF
TGTGCCAGCAGCGGGACAGGGGGCCAAGAGACCCAGTACTTC
>TRBD2|TRBV5-1|.|TRBJ2-3
CASSLDAAGGLDTQYF
TGCGCCAGCAGCTTGGATGCAGCGGGGGGTTTGGATACGCAGTATTTT
>.|TRBV6-5|.|TRBJ1-4
CASAPGWATNEKLFF
TGTGCCAGCGCGCCGGGGTGGGCAACTAATGAAAAACTGTTTTTT
>TRBD1|TRBV2|few|TRBJ1-1
CASRGQSGLMGTEAFF
TGTGCCAGCAGGGGACAGTCGGGGTTGATGGGCACTGAAGCTTTCTTT
>.|TRBV19|.|TRBJ2-7
CASSIQDGVYEQYF
TGTGCCAGTAGTATCCAGGACGGGGTCTATGAGCAGTACTTC
>.|TRBV4-1|.|TRBJ1-5
CASSQEEGDNQPQHF
TGCGCCAGCAGCCAAGAAGAGGGGGACAATCAGCCCCAGCATTTT
>.|TRBV18|.|TRBJ2-6
CASSRKAGEGANVLTF
TGTGCCAGCTCACGCAAAGCAGGGGAAGGGGCCAACGTCCTGACTTTC
>.|TRBV27|.|TRBJ1-2
CASSSRQALNYGYTF
TGTGCCAGCAGTTCCCGACAGGCCCTTAACTATGGCTACACCTTC
>TRBD1|TRBV9|.|TRBJ1-5
CASSAGQGNQPQHF
TGTGCCAGCAGCGCTGGACAGGGGAATCAGCCCCAGCATTTT
>TRBD2|TRBV19|.|TRBJ2-7
CASSTGTSGEQYF
TGTGCCAGTAGTACCGGGACTAGCGGCGAGCAGTACTTC